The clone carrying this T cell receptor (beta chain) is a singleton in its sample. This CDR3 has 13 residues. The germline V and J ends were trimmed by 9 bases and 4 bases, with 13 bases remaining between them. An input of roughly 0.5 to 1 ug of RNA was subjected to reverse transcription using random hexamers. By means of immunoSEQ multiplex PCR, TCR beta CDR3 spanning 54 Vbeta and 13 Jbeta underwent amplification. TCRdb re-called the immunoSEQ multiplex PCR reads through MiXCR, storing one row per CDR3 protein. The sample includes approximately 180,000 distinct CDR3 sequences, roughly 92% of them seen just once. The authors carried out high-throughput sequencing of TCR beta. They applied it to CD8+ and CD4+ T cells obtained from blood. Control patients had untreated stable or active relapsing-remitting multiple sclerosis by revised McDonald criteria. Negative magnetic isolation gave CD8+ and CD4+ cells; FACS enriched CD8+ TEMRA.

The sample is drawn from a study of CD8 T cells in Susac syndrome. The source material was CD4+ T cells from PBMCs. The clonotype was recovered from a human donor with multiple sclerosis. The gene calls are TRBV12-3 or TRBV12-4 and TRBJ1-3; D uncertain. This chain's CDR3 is CASWNQEGNTIYF. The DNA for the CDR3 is TGTGCCAGTTGGAACCAGGAAGGAAACACCATATATTTT.